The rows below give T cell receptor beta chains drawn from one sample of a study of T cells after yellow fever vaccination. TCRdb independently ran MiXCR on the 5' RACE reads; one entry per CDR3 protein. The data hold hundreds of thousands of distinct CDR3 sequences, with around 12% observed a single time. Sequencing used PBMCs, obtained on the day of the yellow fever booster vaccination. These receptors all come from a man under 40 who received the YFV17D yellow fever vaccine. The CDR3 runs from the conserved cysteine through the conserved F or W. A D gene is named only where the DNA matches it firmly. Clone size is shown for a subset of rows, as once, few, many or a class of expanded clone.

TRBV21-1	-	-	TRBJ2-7	TGTGCCAGCAGCAATAGGCCAGGGTTCTACGAGCAGTACTTC	CASSNRPGFYEQYF
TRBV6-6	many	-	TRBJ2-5	TGTGCCAGCAGTTACTCGACGGAGACCCAGTACTTC	CASSYSTETQYF
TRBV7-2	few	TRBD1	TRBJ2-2	TGTGCCAGCAGAAGAACCGGGACAGGGAGGTCCGGGGAGCTGTTTTTT	CASRRTGTGRSGELFF
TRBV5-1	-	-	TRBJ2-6	TGCGCCAGCAGCTTGGCGCGGGGTTCAGTTGGGGCCAACGTCCTGACTTTC	CASSLARGSVGANVLTF
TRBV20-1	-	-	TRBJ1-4	TGCAGTGCCAGAGGGCAGGATGAAAAACTGTTTTTT	CSARGQDEKLFF
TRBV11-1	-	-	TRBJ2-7	TGTGCCACCGATCGGACCCTAGGACAGCCGTTCTTGGGGGGTGAGCAGTACTTC	CATDRTLGQPFLGGEQYF
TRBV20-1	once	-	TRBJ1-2	TGCAGTGCTAGACTCGGGCGGGGAATAGGCTACACCTTC	CSARLGRGIGYTF
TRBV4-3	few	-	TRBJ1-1	TGCGCCAGCAGCCAAAGATCGAGCGCTGAAGCTTTCTTT	CASSQRSSAEAFF
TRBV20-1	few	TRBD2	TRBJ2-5	TGCAGTGCCGCCGGGACTAGGGAGCGCCAAGAGACCCAGTACTTC	CSAAGTRERQETQYF
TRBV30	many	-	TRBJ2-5	TGTGCCTGGAGTAGGGGCAAGCAAGAGACCCAGTACTTC	CAWSRGKQETQYF
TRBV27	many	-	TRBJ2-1	TGTGCCAGCAGTTTATCCCGGGTAGCCCTCCCGGTCTTC	CASSLSRVALPVF
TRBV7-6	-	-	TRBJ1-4	TGTGCCAGCAGCCCGACTACTCGGGGCCGCGGAAAACTGTTTTTT	CASSPTTRGRGKLFF
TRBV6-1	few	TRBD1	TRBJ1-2	TGTGCCAGCAGTCAGGGGACAGCCCGTGGCTACACCTTC	CASSQGTARGYTF
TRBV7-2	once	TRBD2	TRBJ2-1	TGTGCCAGCAGCTTAAAGCGGGAGCGCAATGAGCAGTTCTTC	CASSLKRERNEQFF
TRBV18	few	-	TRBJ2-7	TGTGCCAGCTCACCATATCAGGGTAACTACGAGCAGTACTTC	CASSPYQGNYEQYF
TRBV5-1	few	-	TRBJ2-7	TGCGCCAGCAGCTTGGGCGACGGGGCTACGAGGGGTGCCCTTTCCTACGAGCAGTACTTC	CASSLGDGATRGALSYEQYF
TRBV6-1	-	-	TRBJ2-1	TGTGCCAGCAGTCTATCTTTGGGGCAGTTCTTC	CASSLSLGQFF
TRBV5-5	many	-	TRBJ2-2	TGTGCCAGCAGCTTTGGTGGCGACACCGGGGAGCTGTTTTTT	CASSFGGDTGELFF
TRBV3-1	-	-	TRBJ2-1	TGTGCCAGCAGCCAGGGTTACGGGAGAGTCGACAATGAGCAGTTCTTC	CASSQGYGRVDNEQFF
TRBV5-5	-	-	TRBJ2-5	TGTGCCAGCAGCTTGGTATTGCAGAAACGAGAGACCCAGTACTTC	CASSLVLQKRETQYF
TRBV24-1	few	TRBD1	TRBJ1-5	TGTGCCACCAGTGACCGCCACAGGGGCACCCAGCATTTT	CATSDRHRGTQHF
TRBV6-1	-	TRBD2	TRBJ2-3	TGTGCCAGCATTGGGGGAGGGCGTGGAGATACGCAGTATTTT	CASIGGGRGDTQYF
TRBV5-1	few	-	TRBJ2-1	TGCGCCAGCAGCTTGCACGGACAGAACTCCTACAATGAGCAGTTCTTC	CASSLHGQNSYNEQFF
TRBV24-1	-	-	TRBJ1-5	TGTGCCACCAGTGATTGGCTGAGCAATCAGCCCCAGCATTTT	CATSDWLSNQPQHF
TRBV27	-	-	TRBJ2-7	TGTGCCAGCAGTTTATTCGGGGGCTCCTACGAGCAGTACTTC	CASSLFGGSYEQYF
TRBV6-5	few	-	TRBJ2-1	TGTGCCAGCAGTTACCCAGTACAAGGGCCCCCGCGCCCCAATGAGCAGTTCTTC	CASSYPVQGPPRPNEQFF
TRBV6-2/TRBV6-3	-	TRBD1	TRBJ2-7	TGTGCCAGCAGTTACCTGGACAGGTTTTCCTACGAGCAGTACTTC	CASSYLDRFSYEQYF
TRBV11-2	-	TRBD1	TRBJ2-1	TGTGCCAGCACGGGTGAGGGACAGGGGATTTTCTTC	CASTGEGQGIFF
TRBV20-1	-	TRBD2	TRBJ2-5	TGCAGTGCTAGAGCAGGTAGCGGGGAAGAGACCCAGTACTTC	CSARAGSGEETQYF
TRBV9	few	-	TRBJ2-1	TGTGCCAGGAGGGATTTGAAAGTTGAATGGCAGTTCTTC	CARRDLKVEWQFF
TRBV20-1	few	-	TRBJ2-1	TGCAGTGCTAGTCCCCCAAGCGAGAGCTCCTACAATGAGCAGTTCTTC	CSASPPSESSYNEQFF
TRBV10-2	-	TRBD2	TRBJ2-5	TGCGCCAGCAGTGAAACTAGCGGGAGTCGGGAGACCCAGTACTTC	CASSETSGSRETQYF
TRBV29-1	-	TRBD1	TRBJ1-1	TGCAGCGTTGGGGACAGGGTGGAGGCTTTCTTT	CSVGDRVEAFF
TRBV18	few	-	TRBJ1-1	TGTGCCAGCTCACGCGGGGTGCGGGACATGAACACTGAAGCTTTCTTT	CASSRGVRDMNTEAFF
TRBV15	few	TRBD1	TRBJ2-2	TGTGCCACTCCCAGGGGGTACGCGAACACCGGGGAGCTGTTTTTT	CATPRGYANTGELFF
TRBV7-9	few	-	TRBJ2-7	TGTGCCAGCAGCTTTGGGGGTTTATCTTACGAGCAGTACTTC	CASSFGGLSYEQYF